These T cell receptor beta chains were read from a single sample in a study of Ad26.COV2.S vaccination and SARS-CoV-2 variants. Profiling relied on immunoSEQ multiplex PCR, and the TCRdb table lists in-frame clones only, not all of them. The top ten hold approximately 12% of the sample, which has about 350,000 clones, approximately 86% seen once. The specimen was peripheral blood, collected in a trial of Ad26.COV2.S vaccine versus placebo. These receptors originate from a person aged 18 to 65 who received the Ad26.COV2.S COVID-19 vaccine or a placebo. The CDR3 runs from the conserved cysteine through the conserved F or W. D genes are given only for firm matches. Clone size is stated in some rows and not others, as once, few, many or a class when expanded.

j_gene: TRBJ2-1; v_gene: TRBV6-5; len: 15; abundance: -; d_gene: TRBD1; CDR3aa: CASRAGTGTVNEQFF; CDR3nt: TGTGCCAGCAGGGCCGGGACAGGGACCGTCAATGAGCAGTTCTTC
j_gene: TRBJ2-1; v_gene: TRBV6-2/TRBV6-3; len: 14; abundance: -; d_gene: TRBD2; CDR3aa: CASSGTSVYNEQFF; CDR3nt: TGTGCCAGCAGCGGGACTAGCGTTTACAATGAGCAGTTCTTC
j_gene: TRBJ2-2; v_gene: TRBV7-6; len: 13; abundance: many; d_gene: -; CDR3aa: CASSTRGGGELFF; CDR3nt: TGTGCCAGCAGCACGAGAGGGGGCGGGGAGCTGTTTTTT
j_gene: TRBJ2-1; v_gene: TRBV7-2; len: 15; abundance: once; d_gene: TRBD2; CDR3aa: CASSLVSSGSNEQFF; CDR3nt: TGTGCCAGCAGCTTAGTATCCAGCGGGAGCAATGAGCAGTTCTTC
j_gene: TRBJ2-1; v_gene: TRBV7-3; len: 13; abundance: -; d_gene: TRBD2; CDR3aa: CASSSGRDNEQFF; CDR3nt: TGTGCCAGCAGCTCCGGGAGGGATAATGAGCAGTTCTTC
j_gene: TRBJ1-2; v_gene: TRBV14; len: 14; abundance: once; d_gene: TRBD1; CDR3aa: CASSQRTGLYGYTF; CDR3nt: TGTGCCAGCAGCCAACGGACAGGGCTCTATGGCTACACCTTC
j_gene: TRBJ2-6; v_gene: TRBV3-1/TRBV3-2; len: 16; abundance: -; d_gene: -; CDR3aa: CASSQLRNLGANVLTF; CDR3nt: TGTGCCAGCAGCCAACTCCGGAACCTCGGGGCCAACGTCCTGACTTTC
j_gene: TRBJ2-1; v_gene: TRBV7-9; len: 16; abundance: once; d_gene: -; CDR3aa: CASSEVAGGSNNEQFF; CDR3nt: TGTGCCAGCAGCGAGGTAGCCGGCGGGTCTAACAATGAGCAGTTCTTC
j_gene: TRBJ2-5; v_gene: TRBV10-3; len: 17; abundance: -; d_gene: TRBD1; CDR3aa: CAISPGQGIPSQETQYF; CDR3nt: TGTGCCATCAGTCCGGGACAGGGAATCCCCTCCCAAGAGACCCAGTACTTC
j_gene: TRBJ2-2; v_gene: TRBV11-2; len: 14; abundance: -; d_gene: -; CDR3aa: CASSLAGVGGELFF; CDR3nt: TGTGCCAGCAGCTTAGCGGGAGTTGGCGGGGAGCTGTTTTTT
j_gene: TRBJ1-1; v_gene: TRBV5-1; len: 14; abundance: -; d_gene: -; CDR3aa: CASSLGGAGTEAFF; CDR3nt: TGCGCCAGCAGCTTGGGTGGGGCGGGTACTGAAGCTTTCTTT
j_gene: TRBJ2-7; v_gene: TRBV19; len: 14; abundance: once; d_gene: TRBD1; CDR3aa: CASSSGTGVGEQYF; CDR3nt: TGTGCCAGTAGTTCCGGGACAGGGGTAGGCGAGCAGTACTTC
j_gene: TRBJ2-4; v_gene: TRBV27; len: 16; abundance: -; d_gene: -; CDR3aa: CASSSPTSRGQNIQYF; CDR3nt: TGTGCCAGCAGTTCCCCGACTAGCAGGGGCCAAAACATTCAGTACTTC
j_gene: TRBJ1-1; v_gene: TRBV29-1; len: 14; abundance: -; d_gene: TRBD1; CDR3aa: CSSRGDRGSTEAFF; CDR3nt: TGCAGCTCCCGGGGGGACAGGGGGTCCACTGAAGCTTTCTTT
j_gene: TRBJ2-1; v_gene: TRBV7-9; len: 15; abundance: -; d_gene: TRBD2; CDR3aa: CASSLTAGGVYEQFF; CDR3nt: TGTGCCAGCAGCTTAACAGCGGGAGGTGTCTATGAGCAGTTCTTC
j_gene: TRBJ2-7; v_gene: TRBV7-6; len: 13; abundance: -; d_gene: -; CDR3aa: CASSTQGSYEQYF; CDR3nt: TGTGCCAGCAGCACACAGGGCTCCTACGAGCAGTACTTC
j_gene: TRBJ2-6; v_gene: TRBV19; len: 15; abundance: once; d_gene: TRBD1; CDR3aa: CASSSGGSGANVLTF; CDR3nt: TGTGCCAGTAGTTCAGGGGGATCTGGGGCCAACGTCCTGACTTTC
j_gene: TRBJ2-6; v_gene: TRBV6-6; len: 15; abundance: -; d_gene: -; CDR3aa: CASSPSGSGANVLTF; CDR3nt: TGTGCCAGCAGCCCATCTGGCTCTGGGGCCAACGTCCTGACTTTC
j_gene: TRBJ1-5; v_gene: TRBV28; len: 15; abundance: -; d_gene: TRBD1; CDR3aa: CASSSRGQGHQPQHF; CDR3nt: TGTGCCAGCAGTTCCCGAGGACAGGGTCATCAGCCCCAGCATTTT
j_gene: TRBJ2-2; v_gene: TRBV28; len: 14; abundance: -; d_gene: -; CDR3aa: CASRYSGGTGELFF; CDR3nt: TGTGCCAGCAGGTATTCGGGTGGCACCGGGGAGCTGTTTTTT
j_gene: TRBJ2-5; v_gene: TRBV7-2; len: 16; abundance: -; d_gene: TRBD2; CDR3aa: CASSLVLSGGQETQYF; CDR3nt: TGTGCCAGCAGCTTAGTTCTTAGCGGGGGGCAAGAGACCCAGTACTTC
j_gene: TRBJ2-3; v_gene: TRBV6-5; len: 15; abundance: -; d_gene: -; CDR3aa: CASSSGPGGTDTQYF; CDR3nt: TGTGCCAGCAGCTCCGGGCCCGGAGGCACAGATACGCAGTATTTT
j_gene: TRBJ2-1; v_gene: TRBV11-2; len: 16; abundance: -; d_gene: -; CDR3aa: CASTPVRDHSYNEQFF; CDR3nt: TGTGCCAGCACCCCCGTCCGGGACCATTCCTACAATGAGCAGTTCTTC
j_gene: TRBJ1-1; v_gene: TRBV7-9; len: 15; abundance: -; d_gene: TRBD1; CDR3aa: CASLPGTGRDTEAFF; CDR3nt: TGTGCCAGCCTACCGGGGACAGGGAGGGACACTGAAGCTTTCTTT
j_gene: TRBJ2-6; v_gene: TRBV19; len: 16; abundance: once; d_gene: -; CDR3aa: CASSLSTASGANVLTF; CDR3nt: TGTGCCAGTAGTCTCTCGACAGCCTCTGGGGCCAACGTCCTGACTTTC
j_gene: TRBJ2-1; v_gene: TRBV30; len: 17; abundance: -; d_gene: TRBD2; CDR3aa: CAWSEILTSGRANEQFF; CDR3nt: TGTGCCTGGAGCGAAATCCTAACTAGCGGGAGGGCCAATGAGCAGTTCTTC
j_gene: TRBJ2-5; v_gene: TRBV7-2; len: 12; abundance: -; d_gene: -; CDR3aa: CASSWLGETQYF; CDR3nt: TGTGCCAGCAGCTGGTTAGGAGAGACCCAGTACTTC
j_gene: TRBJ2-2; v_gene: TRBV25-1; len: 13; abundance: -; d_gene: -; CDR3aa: CRFGTGGTGELFF; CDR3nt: TGTAGGTTCGGGACTGGGGGGACCGGGGAGCTGTTTTTT
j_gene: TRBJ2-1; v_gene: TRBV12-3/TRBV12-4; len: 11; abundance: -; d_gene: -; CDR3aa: CASSFRGEQFF; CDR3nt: TGTGCCAGCAGTTTCCGGGGTGAGCAGTTCTTC
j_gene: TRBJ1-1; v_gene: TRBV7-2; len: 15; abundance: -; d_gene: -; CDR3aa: CASSSAPTGLAGGSF; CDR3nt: TGTGCCAGCAGCTCAGCTCCGACAGGCCTCGCAGGAGGTTCCTTT
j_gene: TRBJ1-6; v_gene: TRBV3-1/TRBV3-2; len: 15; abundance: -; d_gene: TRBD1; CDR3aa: CASSQGETGRSPLHF; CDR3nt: TGTGCCAGCAGCCAAGGTGAGACAGGGCGATCACCCCTCCACTTT
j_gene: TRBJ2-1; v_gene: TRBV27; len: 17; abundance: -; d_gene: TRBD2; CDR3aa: CASSLSPGGSSYNEQFF; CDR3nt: TGTGCCAGCAGTTTATCGCCGGGGGGGTCCTCCTACAATGAGCAGTTCTTC
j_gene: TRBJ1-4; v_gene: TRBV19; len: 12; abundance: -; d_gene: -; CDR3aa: CASAGINEKLFF; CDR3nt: TGTGCTTCTGCAGGGATTAATGAAAAACTGTTTTTT
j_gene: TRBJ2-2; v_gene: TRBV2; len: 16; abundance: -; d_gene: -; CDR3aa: CASSDSVAVNTGELFF; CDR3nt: TGTGCCAGCAGTGATTCGGTAGCGGTGAACACCGGGGAGCTGTTTTTT
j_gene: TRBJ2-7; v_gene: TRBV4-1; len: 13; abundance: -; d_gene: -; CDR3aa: CASSPRQSYEQYF; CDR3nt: TGCGCCAGCAGTCCTAGACAATCCTACGAGCAGTACTTC
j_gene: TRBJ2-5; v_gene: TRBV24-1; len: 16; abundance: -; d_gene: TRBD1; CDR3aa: CATSDAGTGRGETQYF; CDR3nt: TGTGCCACCAGTGATGCCGGGACAGGGCGGGGAGAGACCCAGTACTTC
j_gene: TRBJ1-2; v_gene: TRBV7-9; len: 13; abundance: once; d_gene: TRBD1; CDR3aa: CASSQTGWDGYTF; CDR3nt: TGTGCCAGCAGCCAGACAGGGTGGGATGGCTACACCTTC
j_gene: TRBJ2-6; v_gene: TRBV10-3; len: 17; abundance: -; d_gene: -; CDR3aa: CAINGSPIQNGANVLTF; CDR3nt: TGTGCCATCAATGGCAGCCCCATTCAGAATGGGGCCAACGTCCTGACTTTC
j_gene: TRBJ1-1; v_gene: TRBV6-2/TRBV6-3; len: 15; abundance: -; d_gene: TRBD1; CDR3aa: CASSSQGAGLTEAFF; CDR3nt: TGTGCCAGCAGTTCCCAGGGGGCGGGCTTGACTGAAGCTTTCTTT
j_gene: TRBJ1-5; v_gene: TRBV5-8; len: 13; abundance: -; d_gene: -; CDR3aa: CASSYQGGQPQHF; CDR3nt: TGTGCCAGCAGTTATCAAGGGGGTCAGCCCCAGCATTTT
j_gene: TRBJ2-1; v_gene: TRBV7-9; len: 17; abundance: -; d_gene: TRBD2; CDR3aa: CASSLGPAGGPFSEQFF; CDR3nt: TGTGCCAGCAGCTTAGGGCCAGCGGGGGGGCCCTTTAGTGAGCAGTTCTTC
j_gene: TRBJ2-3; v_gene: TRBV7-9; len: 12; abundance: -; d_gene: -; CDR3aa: CASTLSTDTQYF; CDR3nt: TGTGCCAGCACCCTCAGCACAGATACGCAGTATTTT
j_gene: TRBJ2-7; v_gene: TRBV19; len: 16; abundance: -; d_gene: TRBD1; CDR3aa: CASSPRQGAVSYEQYF; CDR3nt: TGTGCCAGTAGTCCACGACAGGGGGCCGTCTCCTACGAGCAGTACTTC
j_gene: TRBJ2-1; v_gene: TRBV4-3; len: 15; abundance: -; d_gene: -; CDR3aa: CASSQAPASDNEQFF; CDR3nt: TGCGCCAGCAGCCAAGCCCCGGCTAGCGACAATGAGCAGTTCTTC
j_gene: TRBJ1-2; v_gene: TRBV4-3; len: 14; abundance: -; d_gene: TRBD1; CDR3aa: CASSHLDRLSGYTF; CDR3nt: TGCGCCAGCAGCCACCTGGACAGGTTAAGTGGCTACACCTTC
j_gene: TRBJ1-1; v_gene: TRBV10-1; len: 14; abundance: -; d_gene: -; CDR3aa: CASSAYRANTEAFF; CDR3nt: TGCGCCAGCAGTGCGTACAGGGCGAACACTGAAGCTTTCTTT